One sample yielded the 32 T cell receptor beta chains listed below, sequenced in a study of identical twins. In TCRdb, the 5' RACE reads were re-called with MiXCR into one record per CDR3 protein. The table records about 480,000 distinct CDR3 sequences, approximately 15% of them present only once. The data also belong to a second study, concerning yellow fever vaccine responses in identical twins.

Input material: CD4+ T cells sorted from blood. Receptor source: a woman aged 18 to 35 in good health.

This chain links TRBV11-1 with TRBJ2-3, with TRBD2 matching 8 bases. V trimming: 5 bases; J trimming: 2 bases; junction bases outside the gene matches: 6. CDR1 and CDR2 (germline): SGHAT, FQDESV (reference sequence). The CDR3 spans 15 residues. CDR3 loop: CASSPSGSYTDTQYF. The CDR3 nucleotides read TGTGCCAGCAGCCCAAGCGGGAGCTACACAGATACGCAGTATTTT.

DNA for the CDR3: TGTGCCAGCAGCTCGCAAGCGGGGGCCTACGAGCAGTACTTC. Its translation is CASSSQAGAYEQYF. This chain connects TRBV7-9 to TRBJ2-7, with TRBD2 identical over 8 bases. The CDR3 has 14 amino acids. V lost 4 bases and J lost 2; bases outside the gene matches: 4. The V gene's germline CDR1 is SEHNR and CDR2 FQNEAQ (reference sequence). Looking up the rest from reference TRBV7-9 and TRBJ2-7 gives the full variable domain: DTGVSQNPRHKITKRGQNVTFRCDPISEHNRLYWYRQTLGQGPEFLTYFQNEAQLEKSRLLSDRFSAERPKGSFSTLEIQRTEQGDSAMYLCASSSQAGAYEQYFGPGTRLTVT.

The chain is built from TRBV2 and TRBJ2-1, with D maybe TRBD1 (6 bases). From germline, CDR1 is SNHLY and CDR2 FYNNEI. Trimming pared 5 bases from V and 6 bases from J, leaving 11 bases between. This CDR3 comprises 13 residues. CDR3 amino acids: CASSITGSNEQFF. DNA for the CDR3: TGTGCCAGCAGTATAACAGGGAGCAATGAGCAGTTCTTC.

This clonotype occurred many times. The gene calls are TRBV12-5 and TRBJ2-5, with D tentatively TRBD2 (6 bases). Germline V gives CDR1 LGHNT, CDR2 FRNRAP. The CDR3 consists of 16 residues. V lost 1 base to trimming and J lost 3 bases, with 15 bases between them. The CDR3 coding sequence is TGTGCTAGTGGTTTGGGGTGGTTCGGGGGAGAAGAGACCCAGTACTTC. This encodes CASGLGWFGGEETQYF.

The chain recombines TRBV5-1 with TRBJ2-7; TRBD1 matches 9 bases. Germline-derived CDR1 and CDR2 are SGHRS and YFSETQ. The CDR3 loop spans 14 amino acids. Losses at the gene ends were 3 bases for V and 6 bases for J; bases not matched to a gene: 7. The CDR3, as DNA: TGCGCCAGCAGCTCGGGACAGGGAGGAGGCGAGCAGTACTTC. This sequence encodes CASSSGQGGGEQYF.

A single count supports this clonotype. The V call is TRBV6-1, the J call TRBJ2-5, with 9 nucleotides matching TRBD1. V trimming: 5 bases; J trimming: 6 bases; junction bases outside the gene matches: 10. CDR1 is MNHNS and CDR2 is SASEGT in the germline V gene. The CDR3 length is 15 residues. The DNA for the CDR3 is TGTGCCAGCAGTCCAACACGGACAGGGGAGAAGACCCAGTACTTC. As protein: CASSPTRTGEKTQYF.

The chain couples TRBV18 to TRBJ2-1; the match to TRBD2 covers 10 bases. The CDR3 is 18 amino acids. Germline CDR1 KGHSH, CDR2 LQKENI. With 1 base clipped from V and 0 bases from J, the junction kept 6 bases outside the gene matches. CDR3 loop: CASSPQTSGTISYNEQFF. CDR3 DNA: TGTGCCAGCTCACCACAAACTAGCGGGACAATCTCCTACAATGAGCAGTTCTTC.

The gene calls are TRBV7-9 and TRBJ2-7, with 10 bases fitting TRBD2. The CDR3 extends over 17 amino acids. Germline V CDR1 and CDR2: SEHNR, FQNEAQ (reference sequence). Trimming took 5 bases from V and 0 from J; bases not matched to a gene: 10. The CDR3 loop is CASSHGGLADSSYEQYF. CDR3 sequence (DNA): TGTGCCAGCAGCCACGGAGGACTAGCGGACAGCTCCTACGAGCAGTACTTC.

The V call is TRBV29-1, the J call TRBJ2-5; TRBD1 might be the D (5 bases). V dropped 3 bases and J dropped 5 bases, with 7 bases sitting between them. The CDR3 runs to 11 residues. In germline, CDR1 is SQVTM, CDR2 ANQGSEA. For the CDR3, the DNA is TGCAGCGTTGATCAGGGTGAGACCCAGTACTTC. Its protein is CSVDQGETQYF.

This clonotype occurred many times. The chain employs TRBV6-5 and TRBJ1-4; D ambiguous. V was cut by 2 bases and J by 0 bases, with 4 bases left in between. This CDR3 spans 14 amino acids. CDR1 MNHEY and CDR2 SVGAGI come from the germline V gene. The CDR3 DNA reads as TGTGCCAGCAGTTACGGGACAACTAATGAAAAACTGTTTTTT. This gives the protein CASSYGTTNEKLFF.

The CDR3 bases are TGTGCCAGCAGCTTAGCAGCTACCCTCTCCTACGAGCAGTACTTC. Its translation: CASSLAATLSYEQYF. The genes are TRBV7-2 and TRBJ2-7, with unresolved D. Trimming removed 0 bases at V and 0 bases at J, with 9 bases between. The V gene's germline CDR1 is SGHTA and CDR2 FQGNSA. The CDR3 totals 15 residues. The full variable domain, its missing parts supplied by reference TRBV7-2 and TRBJ2-7, is GAGVSQSPSNKVTEKGKDVELRCDPISGHTALYWYRQSLGQGLEFLIYFQGNSAPDKSGLPSDRFSAERTGGSVSTLTIQRTQQEDSAVYLCASSLAATLSYEQYFGPGTRLTVT.

The chain links TRBV20-1 to TRBJ2-5; TRBD2 agrees at 12 bases. With 2 bases clipped from V and 7 bases from J, the junction kept 5 bases outside the gene matches. The germline CDR1 and CDR2 sequences are DFQATT and SNEGSKA (reference sequence). The CDR3 sequence is 14 residues long. CDR3: CSARLAGGSGTQYF. The CDR3 DNA follows: TGCAGTGCTAGACTAGCGGGGGGGTCTGGGACCCAGTACTTC.

This sequence joins TRBV20-1 and TRBJ2-3; 8 positions match TRBD1. This CDR3 is 13 amino acids long. Germline values: CDR1 DFQATT, CDR2 SNEGSKA (reference sequence). The ends lost 8 bases at V and 4 bases at J; junction bases unmatched: 8. CDR3 sequence reads: CSSEDRAADTQYF. The CDR3 region has the DNA TGCAGTTCAGAGGACAGGGCGGCAGATACGCAGTATTTT.

In its sample, this clonotype was seen a few times. This chain uses TRBV27 with TRBJ2-5, with 8 bases that match TRBD1. J lost 4 bases, V lost 4 bases, and 2 bases had no gene match. The germline gives CDR1 MNHEY, CDR2 SMNVEV (reference sequence). This CDR3 is 13 amino acids long. The CDR3 here is CASSWDRTETQYF. DNA of the CDR3: TGTGCCAGCAGTTGGGACAGGACAGAGACCCAGTACTTC.

This clonotype was detected many times. The V call is TRBV12-3 or TRBV12-4, the J call TRBJ2-1, with 12 bases aligning to TRBD2. The CDR3 spans 16 residues. The ends lost 6 bases at V and 4 bases at J; junction bases unmatched: 7. The CDR3 nucleotides read TGTGCCAGCAGATCCGGGACTAGCGGGCTGTACAATGAGCAGTTCTTC. Translation gives CASRSGTSGLYNEQFF.

This chain links TRBV19 with TRBJ2-2; 10 bases are shared with TRBD2. The CDR3 covers 15 residues. The V and J ends lost 5 bases and 6 bases, in that order; junction bases with no gene match: 6. Germline CDR1 reads LNHDA; CDR2 reads SQIVND (reference sequence). CDR3 region: CASSSRLAGSGELFF. The CDR3, as DNA: TGTGCCAGTAGTTCGCGACTAGCGGGTTCCGGGGAGCTGTTTTTT.

This clonotype was seen ten or more times. This chain links TRBV5-1 with TRBJ2-1, with D perhaps TRBD1 (5 bases). V was trimmed by 2 bases and J by 0 bases, leaving 6 bases between them. Germline assignment: CDR1 SGHRS and CDR2 YFSETQ. The CDR3 runs 14 residues. The CDR3 bases are TGCGCCAGCAGCTTAGACAGCTCCTACAATGAGCAGTTCTTC. Its translation: CASSLDSSYNEQFF.

This sequence joins TRBV6-5 and TRBJ2-1, with D perhaps TRBD1 (6 bases). V shed 6 bases and J shed 5 bases, with 14 bases lying between them. Germline CDR1 and CDR2: MNHEY and SVGAGI. CDR3 length: 14 amino acids. CDR3 in DNA: TGTGCCAGCAGCTACAGGGCCCCCCACAATGAGCAGTTCTTC. Translated, it gives CASSYRAPHNEQFF.

This clonotype was counted only a few times. V gene TRBV28 combines with J gene TRBJ2-4; TRBD1 agrees at 7 bases. Germline V gene sequence: CDR1 MDHEN, CDR2 SYDVKM. V gave up 5 bases and J gave up 0 bases; unmatched junction bases: 16. CDR3 size: 19 residues. CDR3 protein: CASSHIGRTGVLAKNIQYF. The CDR3 nucleotides are TGTGCCAGCAGTCACATTGGGCGGACAGGCGTATTAGCCAAAAACATTCAGTACTTC.

The chain links TRBV21-1 to TRBJ2-3; no DNA check was done on the table's D call, TRBD2. TRBV21-1 is classified as a pseudogene. The CDR3 loop spans 20 amino acids. The CDR3 DNA follows: TGTGCCAGCAGCAAATCGGGTACGACTAGCGGGAGGCGTAGCACAGATACGCAGTATTTT. Amino acids: CASSKSGTTSGRRSTDTQYF.

This clonotype was seen more than once but under ten times. This chain links TRBV24-1 with TRBJ2-1, with 7 bases identical to TRBD2. Germline CDR1 reads KGHDR; CDR2 reads SFDVKD. The CDR3 consists of 15 residues. V trimming: 5 bases; J trimming: 1 base; junction bases outside the gene matches: 4. The CDR3: CATSGEGGSYNEQFF. CDR3 coding DNA: TGTGCCACCAGTGGGGAGGGCGGATCCTACAATGAGCAGTTCTTC.

This rearrangement joins TRBV7-8 to TRBJ2-5, with D perhaps matching TRBD1 or TRBD2 (6 bases each). There are 15 residues in the CDR3. The V end was cut by 1 base, the J end by 3 bases, with 12 bases between. CDR1 SGHVS and CDR2 FQNEAQ come from the germline V gene. Here the CDR3 reads CASSLVQGGKETQYF. CDR3 sequence (DNA): TGTGCCAGCAGCTTAGTACAGGGAGGTAAAGAGACCCAGTACTTC.

In this sample, this clonotype turned up many times. The rearrangement joins TRBV5-1 to TRBJ2-1; possibly TRBD2 for D (5 bases). The CDR3 sequence is 15 residues long. Looked up from germline, CDR1 is SGHRS and CDR2 is YFSETQ. V lost 5 bases and J 4 bases, leaving 16 bases between the germline ends. The CDR3 nucleotides read TGCGCCAGCAGGCTGGGAGACCTTGATTACAATGAGCAGTTCTTC. It encodes CASRLGDLDYNEQFF.

This clonotype turned up a few times. The chain has TRBV7-2 and TRBJ2-2; 7 bases map to TRBD2. V dropped 6 bases and J dropped 3; count of bases not matched to a gene: 4. The CDR3 runs to 14 residues. Germline V CDR1 and CDR2: SGHTA, FQGNSA. The CDR3 region is CASRPTSDTGELFF. The CDR3 region has the DNA TGTGCCAGCAGGCCAACTAGCGACACCGGGGAGCTGTTTTTT.

This sequence joins TRBV7-2 and TRBJ2-2; 7 bases align to TRBD1. Germline assignment: CDR1 SGHTA and CDR2 FQGNSA. CDR3 length: 15 amino acids. The junction had 5 bases not matched to a gene; V was cut back by 2 bases and J by 5 bases. This CDR3 reads CASSLRGRGTGELFF. The CDR3 nucleotides are TGTGCCAGCAGCTTAAGGGGGCGCGGGACCGGGGAGCTGTTTTTT.

This chain joins TRBV20-1 and TRBJ2-1; TRBD2 agrees at 11 bases. The CDR3 is made up of 19 amino acids. Germline V CDR1 and CDR2: DFQATT, SNEGSKA (reference sequence). After removal of 1 base from V and 2 bases from J, the junction contained 13 bases not matched to a gene. For the CDR3, the DNA is TGCAGTGCTAGAGTTGTTAGCGGGAGGGCAGGAGGGACCTACAATGAGCAGTTCTTC. Amino acid sequence: CSARVVSGRAGGTYNEQFF.

The table lists this clonotype with a few counts. V usage is TRBV12-3 or TRBV12-4 and J usage is TRBJ2-7; unclear D gene. This CDR3 spans 14 amino acids. V lost 3 bases, J lost 2 bases, and 11 bases lay in between. Written as DNA, the CDR3 is TGTGCCAGCAGTTTTGGCAGGTATACCTACGAGCAGTACTTC. It yields the protein CASSFGRYTYEQYF.

This clonotype came up many times. The chain uses TRBV29-1 and TRBJ2-7; D is unresolved. V was pared by 1 base and J by 7 bases, with 8 bases between. Per germline, CDR1 SQVTM and CDR2 ANQGSEA. This CDR3 contains 11 residues. The CDR3 loop is CSVEVGNEQYF. The CDR3 DNA follows: TGCAGCGTTGAAGTAGGGAATGAGCAGTACTTC.

This clonotype appeared once. The V and J genes are TRBV20-1 and TRBJ2-5, with TRBD2 matching 7 bases. From germline, CDR1 is DFQATT and CDR2 SNEGSKA (reference sequence). V lost 0 bases and J lost 1; bases outside the gene matches: 5. The CDR3 is 15 residues long. CDR3 nucleotide sequence: TGCAGTGCTAGAGATTTGTGGGAGGGCCAAGAGACCCAGTACTTC. Protein: CSARDLWEGQETQYF.

In its sample, this clonotype was seen a few times. This rearrangement joins TRBV7-2 to TRBJ2-1; D is perhaps TRBD2 (5 bases). CDR1 is SGHTA and CDR2 is FQGNSA in the germline V gene. The CDR3 spans 15 residues. V was clipped by 7 bases and J by 6 bases, with 19 bases between them. The chain's CDR3 is CASTPGGKWINEQFF. The CDR3 DNA reads as TGTGCCAGCACCCCCGGAGGCAAATGGATCAATGAGCAGTTCTTC.

The V call is TRBV20-1, the J call TRBJ2-3; the match to TRBD2 covers 10 bases. V gave up 7 bases and J gave up 1 base; unmatched junction bases: 14. The V gene's germline CDR1 is DFQATT and CDR2 SNEGSKA (reference sequence). The CDR3 is made up of 17 amino acids. The CDR3: CSVPGSGGAGGTDTQYF. CDR3 sequence (DNA): TGCAGTGTCCCGGGCAGCGGGGGGGCCGGGGGCACAGATACGCAGTATTTT.

The chain employs TRBV6-1 and TRBJ2-5; D remains ambiguous. The CDR3 contains 16 residues. Per the germline V gene, CDR1 is MNHNS and CDR2 is SASEGT. V lost 6 bases and J 0 bases, leaving 17 bases between the germline ends. CDR3 DNA: TGTGCCAGCAGCCTGGACGGAAGAGATTACCAAGAGACCCAGTACTTC. Encoded protein: CASSLDGRDYQETQYF.